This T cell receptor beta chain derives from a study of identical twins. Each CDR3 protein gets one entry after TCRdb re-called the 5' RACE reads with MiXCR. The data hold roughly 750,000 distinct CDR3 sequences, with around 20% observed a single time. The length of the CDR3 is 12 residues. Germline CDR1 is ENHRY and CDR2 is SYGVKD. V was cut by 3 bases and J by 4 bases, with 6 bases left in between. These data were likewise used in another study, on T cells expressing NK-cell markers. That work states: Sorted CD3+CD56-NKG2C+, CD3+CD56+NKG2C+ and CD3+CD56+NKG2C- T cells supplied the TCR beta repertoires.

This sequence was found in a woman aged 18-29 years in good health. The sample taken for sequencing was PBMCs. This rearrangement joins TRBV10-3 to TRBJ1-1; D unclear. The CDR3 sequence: CAISDGITEAFF. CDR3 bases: TGTGCCATCAGTGATGGAATCACTGAAGCTTTCTTT.